These 9 T cell receptor beta chains came from one sample sequenced in a study of blood T cells in healthy people across ages. Primers used in a second PCR of roughly 6 to 11 cycles were a sample-barcoded 5' primer and a J-beta primer mix. TCRdb redid the calling of the 5' RACE reads with MiXCR, one entry per CDR3 protein. The sample gives 600,000 to 1,000,000 distinct CDR3 sequences, around a quarter of which show up once; more than 3% is in the top ten. The same sample was also used in a study of T cells of mothers and their children.

Sequenced material: blood. The source of these receptors is a boy younger than 18 in good health.

This clonotype was counted a few times. The chain combines TRBV6-2 or TRBV6-3 with TRBJ2-1; D may be TRBD1 or TRBD2 (6 bases each). Trimming shortened V by 9 bases and J by 7 bases, and 13 bases separated the two germline ends. CDR1 MNHEY and CDR2 SVGEGT come from the germline V gene. The CDR3 runs 12 residues. The CDR3 DNA reads TGTGCCAGTGCACGGAGGGGGAATGAGCAGTTCTTC. Its translation is CASARRGNEQFF.

The chain uses TRBV7-2 and TRBJ2-3; 7 bases map to TRBD2. CDR3 length: 17 residues. V trimming: 5 bases; J trimming: 1 base; junction bases outside the gene matches: 12. Germline CDR1 SGHTA, CDR2 FQGNSA. The CDR3 DNA is TGTGCCAGCAGCCGAGGTCTGACTAGCAGTGGCACAGATACGCAGTATTTT. Residues: CASSRGLTSSGTDTQYF.

The chain joins TRBV7-2 to TRBJ1-1; D unclear. Trimming took 1 base from V and 5 from J, leaving 14 bases between them. This CDR3 comprises 15 residues. The germline V gene encodes CDR1 SGHTA and CDR2 FQGNSA. CDR3 sequence (DNA): TGTGCCAGCAGCTTAGACATTCAAAGTAGTACTGAAGCTTTCTTT. The encoded protein is CASSLDIQSSTEAFF. Full variable domain (rest looked up from reference TRBV7-2 and TRBJ1-1): GAGVSQSPSNKVTEKGKDVELRCDPISGHTALYWYRQSLGQGLEFLIYFQGNSAPDKSGLPSDRFSAERTGGSVSTLTIQRTQQEDSAVYLCASSLDIQSSTEAFFGQGTRLTVV.

This clonotype was seen only a few times. This chain links TRBV25-1 with TRBJ1-1; TRBD1 aligns across 11 bases. The CDR3 length is 14 residues. V shed 6 bases, J shed 8 bases, and the junction held 8 bases outside the gene matches. The germline CDR1 and CDR2 sequences are MGHDK and SYGVNS. CDR3 loop: CASSGQGATLEAFF. The CDR3, as DNA: TGTGCCAGCAGCGGACAGGGGGCGACTTTAGAAGCTTTCTTT.

This chain uses TRBV7-9 with TRBJ1-1; the match to TRBD1 covers 12 bases. Germline V gives CDR1 SEHNR, CDR2 FQNEAQ (reference sequence). Losses at the gene ends were 5 bases for V and 3 bases for J; bases not matched to a gene: 4. This CDR3 spans 15 amino acids. CDR3: CASSGGQGADTEAFF. The CDR3 DNA is TGTGCCAGCAGCGGGGGACAGGGGGCGGACACTGAAGCTTTCTTT. The variable domain in full, completed from reference TRBV7-9 and TRBJ1-1, reads DTGVSQNPRHKITKRGQNVTFRCDPISEHNRLYWYRQTLGQGPEFLTYFQNEAQLEKSRLLSDRFSAERPKGSFSTLEIQRTEQGDSAMYLCASSGGQGADTEAFFGQGTRLTVV.

This chain connects TRBV29-1 to TRBJ2-6; TRBD1 matches 9 bases. The CDR3 totals 16 residues. V lost 5 bases and J lost 0; bases outside the gene matches: 5. From germline, CDR1 is SQVTM and CDR2 ANQGSEA. In DNA, the CDR3 is TGCAGCGTTTCGACAGGGGGTTACTCTGGGGCCAACGTCCTGACTTTC. Amino acid sequence: CSVSTGGYSGANVLTF.

The chain uses TRBV29-1 and TRBJ1-4; 11 positions agree with TRBD1. The J segment lost 12 bases and the V segment lost 7 bases, leaving 10 bases of the junction unmatched. CDR3 length equals 13 residues. From germline, CDR1 is SQVTM and CDR2 ANQGSEA. Written as DNA, the CDR3 is TGCAGCGCCGGACAGGGGGCGCGGGGGGAACTGTTTTTT. It yields the protein CSAGQGARGELFF.

A note on this clonotype: One junction end disagrees with the germline gene, perhaps due to a read error. The J gene is TRBJ1-1, the V gene TRBV11-2, with a tentative D call TRBD1 (5 bases). The germline V gene encodes CDR1 SGHAT and CDR2 FQNNGV. The CDR3 has 20 residues. This chain's CDR3 is CASSLVSPKQMGRMNIEAFF. In DNA, the CDR3 is TGTGCCAGCAGCTTAGTTTCCCCCAAACAGATGGGACGGATGAACATTGAAGCTTTCTTT.

In its sample, this clonotype was seen a few times. The chain links TRBV15 to TRBJ1-5; the D gene is possibly TRBD1 (6 bases). With 6 bases removed from V and 1 base from J, the gap between germline ends came to 13 bases. The CDR3 length is 15 residues. Germline V gene sequence: CDR1 LNHNV, CDR2 YYDKDF (reference sequence). CDR3 region: CATSAQGLSNQPQHF. The CDR3 bases are TGTGCCACCAGTGCCCAGGGGTTGAGCAATCAGCCCCAGCATTTT.